The TCR beta chain described here comes from a study of CD8 T cells in Susac syndrome. It was with random hexamers that about 0.45 to 1 ug RNA was reverse transcribed. One entry per CDR3 protein, called by TCRdb with MiXCR from the immunoSEQ multiplex PCR reads. The sample carries approximately 220,000 distinct CDR3 sequences, 92% recorded once. Sequencing of TCR beta, carried out with a high-throughput approach, was applied to CD8+ and CD4+ T cells from the blood. Bulk CD8+ and CD4+ cells came from magnetic negative isolation; CD8+ TEMRA by FACS. V shed 0 bases, J shed 2 bases, and the junction held 17 bases outside the gene matches. This CDR3 has 21 amino acids. The V gene's germline CDR1 is MGHRA and CDR2 YSYEKL. About this clonotype itself: Antigen: not known.

Broader study findings: Individuals included in the TCR sequencing and HLA analysis were acknowledged by the study to be relatively few in number.

This receptor was taken from a human donor with multiple sclerosis. The V and J genes are TRBV4-1 and TRBJ2-7; TRBD2 matches 12 bases. Sequenced input: CD8+ T cells from PBMCs. The CDR3, as DNA: TGCGCCAGCAGCCAAGACCCACCGAGACTAGCGGGAGTCGGGCCCACCTACGAGCAGTACTTC. Translating it yields CASSQDPPRLAGVGPTYEQYF.